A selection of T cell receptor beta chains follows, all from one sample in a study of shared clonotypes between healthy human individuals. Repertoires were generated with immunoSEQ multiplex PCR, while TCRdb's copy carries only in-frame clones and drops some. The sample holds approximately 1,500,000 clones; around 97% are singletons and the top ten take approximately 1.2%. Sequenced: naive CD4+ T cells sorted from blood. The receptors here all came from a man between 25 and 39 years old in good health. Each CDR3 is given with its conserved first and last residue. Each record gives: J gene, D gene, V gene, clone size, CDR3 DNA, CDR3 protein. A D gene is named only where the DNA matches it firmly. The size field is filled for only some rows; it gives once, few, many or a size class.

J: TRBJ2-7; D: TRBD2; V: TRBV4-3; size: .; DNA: TGCGCCAGCAGCCGTGGACTAGCGGTTGACTACGAGCAGTACTTC; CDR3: CASSRGLAVDYEQYF
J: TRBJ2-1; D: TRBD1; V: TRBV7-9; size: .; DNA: TGTGCCAGCAGCTTAACGGGACAGGAGAACTACAATGAGCAGTTCTTC; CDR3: CASSLTGQENYNEQFF
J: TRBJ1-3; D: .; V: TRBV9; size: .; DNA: TGTGCCAGCAGCGTGTCCGGACAGCAGCTCGCTGGAAACACCATATATTTT; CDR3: CASSVSGQQLAGNTIYF
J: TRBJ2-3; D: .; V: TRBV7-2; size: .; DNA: TGTGCCAGCAGCTTAGCAGTAGCCCGCACAGATACGCAGTATTTT; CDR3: CASSLAVARTDTQYF
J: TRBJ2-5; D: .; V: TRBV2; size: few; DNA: TGTGCCAGCAACGAGGGAGAGACCCAGTACTTC; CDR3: CASNEGETQYF
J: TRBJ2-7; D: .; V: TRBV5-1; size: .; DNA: TGCGCCAGCAGTAGGCGTAGCGGTTCCTACGAGCAGTACTTC; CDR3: CASSRRSGSYEQYF
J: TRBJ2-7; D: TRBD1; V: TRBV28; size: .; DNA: TGTGCCAGCAGTCCCGCGGACAGGGGCTACGAGCAGTACTTC; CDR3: CASSPADRGYEQYF
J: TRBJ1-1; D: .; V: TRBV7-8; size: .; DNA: TGTGCCAGCAGCTTAGAGGCCACTGAAGCTTTCTTT; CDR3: CASSLEATEAFF
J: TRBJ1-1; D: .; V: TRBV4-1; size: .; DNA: TGCGCCAGCAGCCAAGAGTGGCGGCGGAACACTGAAGCTTTCTTT; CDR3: CASSQEWRRNTEAFF
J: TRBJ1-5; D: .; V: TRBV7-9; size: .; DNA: TGTGCCAGCGGTATGAGCAATCAGCCCCAGCATTTT; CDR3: CASGMSNQPQHF
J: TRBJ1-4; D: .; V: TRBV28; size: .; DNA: TGTGCCAGCAGTTTCGGAGGACCTCAGGGTGAAAAACTGTTTTTT; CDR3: CASSFGGPQGEKLFF
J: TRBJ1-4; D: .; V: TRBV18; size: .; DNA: TGTGCCAGCTCGCCTAAGGGAGGGACTAATGAAAAACTGTTTTTT; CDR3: CASSPKGGTNEKLFF
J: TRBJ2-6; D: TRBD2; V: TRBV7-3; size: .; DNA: TGTGCCAGCAGCTTAGCGGGAGGCCCCTCTGGGGCCAACGTCCTGACTTTC; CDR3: CASSLAGGPSGANVLTF
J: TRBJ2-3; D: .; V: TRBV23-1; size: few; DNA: TGCGCCAGCAGTCATCCCAGGTTTAACACGCAGTATTTT; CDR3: CASSHPRFNTQYF
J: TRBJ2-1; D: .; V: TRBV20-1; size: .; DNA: TGCAGTGCTAGAGATCTGGATGAGCAGTTCTTC; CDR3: CSARDLDEQFF
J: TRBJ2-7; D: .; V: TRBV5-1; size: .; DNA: TGCGCCAGCAGCTTAGTCGCAGACCCCTCCTACGAGCAGTACTTC; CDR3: CASSLVADPSYEQYF
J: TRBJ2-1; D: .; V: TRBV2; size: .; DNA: TGTGCCAGCAACCTAGGGGATTCCGATTACAATGAGCAGTTCTTC; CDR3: CASNLGDSDYNEQFF
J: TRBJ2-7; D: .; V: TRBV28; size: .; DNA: TGTGCCAGCAAGGAAGGGGGTGGAGTGGGCCTCGCCCGGCAGCAGTACTTC; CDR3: CASKEGGGVGLARQQYF
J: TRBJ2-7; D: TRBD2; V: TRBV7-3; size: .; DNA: TGTGCCAGCAGCCCCTCCCAGCGGGGGGTCAGCGAGCAGTACTTC; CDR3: CASSPSQRGVSEQYF
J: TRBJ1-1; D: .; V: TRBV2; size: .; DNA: TGTGCCAGCAGTGACCCCTTGACGTTTGAAGCTTTCTTT; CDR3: CASSDPLTFEAFF
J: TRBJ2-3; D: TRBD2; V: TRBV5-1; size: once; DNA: TGCGCCAGCAGCCGGACTAGCTTAGTAGGAGCAGATACGCAGTATTTT; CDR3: CASSRTSLVGADTQYF
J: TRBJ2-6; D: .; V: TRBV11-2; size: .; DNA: TGTGCCAGCAGCCCGCCTGGACAATTTAGCTCTGGGGCCAACGTCCTGACTTTC; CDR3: CASSPPGQFSSGANVLTF
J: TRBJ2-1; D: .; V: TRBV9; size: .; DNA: TGTGCCAGCAGCGTAGCTCCGCTGCGCGAGCAGTTCTTC; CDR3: CASSVAPLREQFF
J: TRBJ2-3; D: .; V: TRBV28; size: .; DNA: TGTGCCAGCAGTTTCCAGGGATTGGCAGATACGCAGTATTTT; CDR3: CASSFQGLADTQYF
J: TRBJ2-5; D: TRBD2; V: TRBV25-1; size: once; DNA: TGTGCCAGCAGTGGACTAGCGGGGGTACAAGAGACCCAGTACTTC; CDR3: CASSGLAGVQETQYF
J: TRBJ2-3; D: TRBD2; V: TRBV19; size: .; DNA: TGTGCCAGTAGTATGGCTAGCGGGAGTTGGGGCACAGATACGCAGTATTTT; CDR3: CASSMASGSWGTDTQYF
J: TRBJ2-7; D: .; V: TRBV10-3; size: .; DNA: TGTGCCATCAGTGGTATTCCCTACGAGCAGTACTTC; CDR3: CAISGIPYEQYF
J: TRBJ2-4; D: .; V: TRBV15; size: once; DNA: TGTGCCACCAGCAGAGATGGGACGGGGGCGCCTAAAAACATTCAGTACTTC; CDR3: CATSRDGTGAPKNIQYF
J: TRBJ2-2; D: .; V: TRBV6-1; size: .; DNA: TGTGCCAGCAGTGAATCCACCGGGTTTTCCACCGGGGAGCTGTTTTTT; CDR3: CASSESTGFSTGELFF
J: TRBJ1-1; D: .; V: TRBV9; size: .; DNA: TGTGCCAGCAGCGTTGGACAGCCAGGAGGTGAAGCTTTCTTT; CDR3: CASSVGQPGGEAFF
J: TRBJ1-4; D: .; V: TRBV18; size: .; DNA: TGTGCCAGCTCACCACAAGTGCCGGTTGTGGGGCGCGAAGAAAAACTGTTTTTT; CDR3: CASSPQVPVVGREEKLFF
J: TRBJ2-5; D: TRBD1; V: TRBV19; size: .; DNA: TGTGCCAGTAGTAGGACAGGGGGCTACCAAGAGACCCAGTACTTC; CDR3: CASSRTGGYQETQYF
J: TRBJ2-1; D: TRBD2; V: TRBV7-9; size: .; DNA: TGTGCCAGCAGCTTAGTAGGTGGGAGGGACAATGAGCAGTTCTTC; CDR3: CASSLVGGRDNEQFF
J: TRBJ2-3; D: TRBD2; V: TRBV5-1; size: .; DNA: TGCGCCAGCAGTCTAGCGGGAGCTTCAGATACGCAGTATTTT; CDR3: CASSLAGASDTQYF
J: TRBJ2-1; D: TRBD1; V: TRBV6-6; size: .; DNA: TGTGCCAGCAGTTACTCGAGGACAGGGGTCAATGAGCAGTTCTTC; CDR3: CASSYSRTGVNEQFF
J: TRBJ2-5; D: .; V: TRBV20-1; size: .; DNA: TGCAGTGCTCGGGAGACTCAGACCCAGTACTTC; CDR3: CSARETQTQYF
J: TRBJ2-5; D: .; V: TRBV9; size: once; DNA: TGTGCCAGCAGCGTCCAAATGTGGGAGACCCAGTACTTC; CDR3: CASSVQMWETQYF
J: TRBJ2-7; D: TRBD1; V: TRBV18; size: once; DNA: TGTGCCAGCTCACCTGACCCCGGGACAGAATTCTACGAGCAGTACTTC; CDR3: CASSPDPGTEFYEQYF
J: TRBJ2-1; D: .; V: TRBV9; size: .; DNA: TGTGCCAGCAGCCCCCGGACAGCCGAGCAGTTCTTC; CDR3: CASSPRTAEQFF
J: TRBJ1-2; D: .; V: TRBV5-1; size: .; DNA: TGCGCCAGCAGCTTGGTGCCCCCAGGGGATGGCTACACCTTC; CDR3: CASSLVPPGDGYTF
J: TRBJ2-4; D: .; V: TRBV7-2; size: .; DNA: TGTGCCAGCAGCTCGCTGGGGGGAAACATTCAGTACTTC; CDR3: CASSSLGGNIQYF
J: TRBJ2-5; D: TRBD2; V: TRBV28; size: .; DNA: TGTGCCAGCAGTTCGCCCACCAGACTAGCCCGGGAGACCCAGTACTTC; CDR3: CASSSPTRLARETQYF
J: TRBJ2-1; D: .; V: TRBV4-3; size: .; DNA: TGCGCCAGCAGCCCGGGTTCAGCCCTCCCCTACAATGAGCAGTTCTTC; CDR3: CASSPGSALPYNEQFF
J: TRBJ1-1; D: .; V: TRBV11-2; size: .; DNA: TGTGCCAGCAGCTTAGCAGGGAGGCGTCCTTCGGCTTTCTTT; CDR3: CASSLAGRRPSAFF
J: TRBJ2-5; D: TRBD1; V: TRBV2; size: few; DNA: TGTGCCAGCAGGAGAAGGGACAGGGTCAAAGAGACCCAGTACTTC; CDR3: CASRRRDRVKETQYF